This T cell receptor beta chain was retrieved from a study of T cell clonality in common variable immunodeficiency. Study conclusions and caveats: In common variable immunodeficiency, TCR beta chains reportedly carried fewer deletions and N-nucleotide insertions. What drives increased CVID clonality needs T cell subpopulation sequencing.

Germline trimming cut 2 bases from V and 8 bases from J; bases unmatched to any gene: 12. Per the germline V gene, CDR1 is SGHVS and CDR2 is FNYEAQ. This CDR3 has 16 amino acids. By frequency in the sample, this clone is medium-sized (0.01 to 0.1%). Its target is unknown. The read comes to an end 3 residues before the CDR3 does, leaving the germline J gene to fill in the end. Method: immunoSEQ multiplex PCR; TCRdb's copy keeps in-frame clones and lacks some. This sample carries 11,000 to 15,000 clones, none of them present only once. Diagnosis required reduced IgG, IgA and/or IgM with specific antibody deficiency. Replacement immunoglobulin had been given to every CVID subject for at least one year.

The TCR sequence derives from a human donor with common variable immunodeficiency. The gene calls are TRBV7-6 and TRBJ2-3; 8 nucleotides match TRBD2. The sample consisted of peripheral blood mononuclear cells. CDR3 in amino acids: CASSLSGSGGTSTQYF. The covered CDR3 bases are TGTGCCAGCAGCTTATCCGGTTCGGGGGGGACTTCTACG.